This TCR beta chain comes out of a study of blood T cell repertoires in COVID-19. Background on the study: COVID-19 samples from acute and convalescent phases originated in the United States, Italy and Spain. Nucleic acid was either cDNA or gDNA, and it came from T cells, B-cell-depleted T cells, or PBMCs.

Original processing methods: Reference gene primer amplification yielded estimated nucleated cell counts. The protocol was immunoSEQ multiplex PCR, while the TCRdb copy is restricted to in-frame clones and leaves out a portion. That table gives V, J and clone size, and the DNA gave D and trimming. Here the sample spans about 130,000 clones, 85% to 90% being singletons. V shed 6 bases and J shed 1 base, with 9 bases lying between them. Germline V gene sequence: CDR1 KGHDR, CDR2 SFDVKD. The CDR3 length is 15 residues. Sequencing input: peripheral blood. The chain is built from TRBV24-1 and TRBJ2-6; the D gene is possibly TRBD1 (5 bases). The TCR originated in a man aged 70 or older with active COVID-19. This CDR3 reads CATSTDRSGANVLTF. The CDR3 nucleotides are TGTGCCACCAGTACAGACAGATCTGGGGCCAACGTCCTGACTTTC.